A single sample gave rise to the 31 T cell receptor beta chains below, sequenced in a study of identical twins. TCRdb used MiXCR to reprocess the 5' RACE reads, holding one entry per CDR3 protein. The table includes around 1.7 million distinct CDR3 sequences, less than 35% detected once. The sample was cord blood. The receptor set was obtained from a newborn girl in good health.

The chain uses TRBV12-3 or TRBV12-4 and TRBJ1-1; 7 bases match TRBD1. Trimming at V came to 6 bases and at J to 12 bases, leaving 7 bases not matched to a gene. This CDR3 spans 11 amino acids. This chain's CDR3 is CASSADRESFF. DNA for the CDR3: TGTGCCAGCAGCGCCGACAGGGAGTCTTTCTTT.

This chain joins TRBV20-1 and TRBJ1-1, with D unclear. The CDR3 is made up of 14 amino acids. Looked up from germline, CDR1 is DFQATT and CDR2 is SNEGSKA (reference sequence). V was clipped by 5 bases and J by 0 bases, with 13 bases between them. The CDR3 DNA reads TGCAGTGCTCCTAAAAGCTTCTTGAACACTGAAGCTTTCTTT. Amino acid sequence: CSAPKSFLNTEAFF.

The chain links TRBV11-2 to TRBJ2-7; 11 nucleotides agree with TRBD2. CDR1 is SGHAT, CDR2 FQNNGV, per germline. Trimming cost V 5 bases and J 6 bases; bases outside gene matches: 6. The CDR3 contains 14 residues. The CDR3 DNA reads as TGTGCCAGCAGCACAACTAGCGGGAGAATCGAGCAGTACTTC. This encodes CASSTTSGRIEQYF.

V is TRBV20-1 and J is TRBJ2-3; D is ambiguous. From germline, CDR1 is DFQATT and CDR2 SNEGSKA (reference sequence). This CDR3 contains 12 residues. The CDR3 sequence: CRVAQGTDTQYF. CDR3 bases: TGCAGGGTGGCTCAAGGCACAGATACGCAGTATTTT.

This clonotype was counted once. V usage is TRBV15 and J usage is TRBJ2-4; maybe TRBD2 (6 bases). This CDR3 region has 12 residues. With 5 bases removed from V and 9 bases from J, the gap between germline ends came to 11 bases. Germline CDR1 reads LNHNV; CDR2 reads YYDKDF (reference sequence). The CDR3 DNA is TGTGCCACCAGCCCTCGACTAGGCATTCAGTACTTC. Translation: CATSPRLGIQYF.

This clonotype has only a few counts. The CDR3 region is CASSPNRESAKNIQYF. The CDR3, as DNA: TGTGCCAGCAGCCCCAACAGGGAGAGTGCCAAAAACATTCAGTACTTC. The chain carries TRBV5-5 and TRBJ2-4; D is perhaps TRBD1 (6 bases). V was pared by 4 bases and J by 1 base, with 15 bases between. The germline gives CDR1 SGHKS, CDR2 YYEKEE (reference sequence). The CDR3 totals 16 residues. Supplemented by reference TRBV5-5 and TRBJ2-4, the full variable domain reads DAGVTQSPTHLIKTRGQQVTLRCSPISGHKSVSWYQQVLGQGPQFIFQYYEKEERGRGNFPDRFSARQFPNYSSELNVNALLLGDSALYLCASSPNRESAKNIQYFGAGTRLSVL.

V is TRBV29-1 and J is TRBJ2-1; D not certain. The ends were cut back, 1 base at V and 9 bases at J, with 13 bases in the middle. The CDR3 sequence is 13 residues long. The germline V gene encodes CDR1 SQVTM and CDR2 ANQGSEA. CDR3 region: CSVEGLDVREQFF. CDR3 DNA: TGCAGCGTTGAAGGATTGGATGTGCGTGAGCAGTTCTTC.

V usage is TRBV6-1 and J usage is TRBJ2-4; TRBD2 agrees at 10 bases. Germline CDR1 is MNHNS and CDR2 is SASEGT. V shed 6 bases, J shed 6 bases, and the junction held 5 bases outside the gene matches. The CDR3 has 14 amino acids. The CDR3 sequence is CASRGTSEGNIQYF. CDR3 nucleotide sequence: TGTGCCAGCAGGGGGACTAGCGAGGGAAACATTCAGTACTTC.

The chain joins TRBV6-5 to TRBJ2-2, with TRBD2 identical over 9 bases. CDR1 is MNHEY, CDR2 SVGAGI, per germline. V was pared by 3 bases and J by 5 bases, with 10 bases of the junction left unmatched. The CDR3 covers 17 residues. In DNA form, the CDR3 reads TGTGCCAGCAGTTATTCGACTAGCGGAGGGGGGACCGGGGAGCTGTTTTTT. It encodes CASSYSTSGGGTGELFF.

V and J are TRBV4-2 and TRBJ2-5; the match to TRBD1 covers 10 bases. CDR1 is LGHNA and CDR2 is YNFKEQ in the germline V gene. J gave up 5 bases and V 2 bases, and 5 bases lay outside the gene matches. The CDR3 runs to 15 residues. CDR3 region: CASSQSTGQGETQYF. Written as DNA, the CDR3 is TGTGCCAGCAGCCAATCTACGGGACAGGGGGAGACCCAGTACTTC.

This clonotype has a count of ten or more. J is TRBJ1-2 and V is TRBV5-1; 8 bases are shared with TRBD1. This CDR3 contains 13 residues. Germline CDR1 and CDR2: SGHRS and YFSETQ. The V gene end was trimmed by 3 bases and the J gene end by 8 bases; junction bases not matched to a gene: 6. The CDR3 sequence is CASSSGQGEGYTF. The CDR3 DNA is TGCGCCAGCAGCTCTGGACAGGGTGAAGGCTACACCTTC.

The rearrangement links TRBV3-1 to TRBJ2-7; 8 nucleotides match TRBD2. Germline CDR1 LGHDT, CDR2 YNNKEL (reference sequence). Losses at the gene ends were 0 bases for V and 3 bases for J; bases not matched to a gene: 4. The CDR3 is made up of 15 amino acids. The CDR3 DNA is TGTGCCAGCAGCCAAGATCCCAGCGGGGGCTACGAGCAGTACTTC. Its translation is CASSQDPSGGYEQYF.

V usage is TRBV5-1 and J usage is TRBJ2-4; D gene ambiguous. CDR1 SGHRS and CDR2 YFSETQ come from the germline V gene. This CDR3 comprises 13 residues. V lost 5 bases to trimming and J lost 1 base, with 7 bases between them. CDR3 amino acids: CASRESAKNIQYF. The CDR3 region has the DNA TGCGCCAGCAGGGAAAGTGCCAAAAACATTCAGTACTTC.

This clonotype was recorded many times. CDR3 in DNA: TGCAGTGCTAGAGCTATCACAGGACCTTACAATGAGCAGTTCTTC. The encoded protein is CSARAITGPYNEQFF. V gene TRBV20-1 combines with J gene TRBJ2-1; possible D gene TRBD1, 5 bases. The CDR3 has 15 residues. Germline V gene data show CDR1 as DFQATT and CDR2 as SNEGSKA (reference sequence). V lost 1 base to trimming and J lost 4 bases, with 14 bases between them.

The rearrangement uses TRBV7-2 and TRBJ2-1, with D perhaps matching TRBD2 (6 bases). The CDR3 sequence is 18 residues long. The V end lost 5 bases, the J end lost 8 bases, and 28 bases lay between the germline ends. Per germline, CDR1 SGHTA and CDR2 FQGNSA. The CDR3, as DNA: TGTGCCAGCAGCCAAGATCATCCCGGACTAAGTTGGTTGGATGAGCAGTTCTTC. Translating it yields CASSQDHPGLSWLDEQFF.

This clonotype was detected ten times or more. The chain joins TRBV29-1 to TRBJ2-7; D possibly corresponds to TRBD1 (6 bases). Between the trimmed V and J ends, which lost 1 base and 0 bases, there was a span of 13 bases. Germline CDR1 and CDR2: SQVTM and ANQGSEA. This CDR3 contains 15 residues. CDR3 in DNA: TGCAGCGTTGAAGCCCCAGGGGAAAGCTCCTACGAGCAGTACTTC. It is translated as CSVEAPGESSYEQYF.

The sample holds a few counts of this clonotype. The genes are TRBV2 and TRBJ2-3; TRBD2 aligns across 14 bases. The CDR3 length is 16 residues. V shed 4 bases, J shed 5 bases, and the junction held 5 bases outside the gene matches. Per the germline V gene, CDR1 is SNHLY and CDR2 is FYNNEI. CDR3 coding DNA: TGTGCCAGCAGTGGTGGACTAGCGGGGGGAGGAGATACGCAGTATTTT. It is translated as CASSGGLAGGGDTQYF.

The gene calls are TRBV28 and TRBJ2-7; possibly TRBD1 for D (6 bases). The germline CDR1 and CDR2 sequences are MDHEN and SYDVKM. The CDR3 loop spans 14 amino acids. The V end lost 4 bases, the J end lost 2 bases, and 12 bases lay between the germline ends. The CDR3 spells CASSSRQDAYEQYF. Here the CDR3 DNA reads TGTGCCAGCAGTTCCCGACAGGATGCCTACGAGCAGTACTTC.

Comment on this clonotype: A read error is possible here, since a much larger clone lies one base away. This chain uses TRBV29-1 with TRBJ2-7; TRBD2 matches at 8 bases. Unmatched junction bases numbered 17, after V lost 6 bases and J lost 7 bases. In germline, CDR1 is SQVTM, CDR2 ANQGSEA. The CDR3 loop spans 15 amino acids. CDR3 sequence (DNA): TGCAGCGTGGGGACTAGTTGGGTCCCCTACAATGAGCAGTACTTC. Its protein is CSVGTSWVPYNEQYF.

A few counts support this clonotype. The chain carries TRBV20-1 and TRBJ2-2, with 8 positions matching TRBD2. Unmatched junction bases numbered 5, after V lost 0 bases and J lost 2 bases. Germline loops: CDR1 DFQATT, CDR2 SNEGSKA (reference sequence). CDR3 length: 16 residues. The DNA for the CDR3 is TGCAGTGCTAGAGATAGGAGCGGGGGCAACACCGGGGAGCTGTTTTTT. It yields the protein CSARDRSGGNTGELFF.

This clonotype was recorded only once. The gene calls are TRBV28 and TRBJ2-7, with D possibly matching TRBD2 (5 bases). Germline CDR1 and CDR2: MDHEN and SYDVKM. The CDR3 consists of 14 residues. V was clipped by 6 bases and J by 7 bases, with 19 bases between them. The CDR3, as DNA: TGTGCCAGCAGCTCGGAACTAGAGTTGGGTGAGCAGTACTTC. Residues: CASSSELELGEQYF.

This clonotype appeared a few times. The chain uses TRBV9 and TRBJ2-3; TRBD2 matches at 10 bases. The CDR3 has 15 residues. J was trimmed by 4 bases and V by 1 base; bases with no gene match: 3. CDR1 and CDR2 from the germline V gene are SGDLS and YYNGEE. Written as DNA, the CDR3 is TGTGCCAGCAGCGTACCCAGCGGGGGGGCAGATACGCAGTATTTT. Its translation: CASSVPSGGADTQYF.

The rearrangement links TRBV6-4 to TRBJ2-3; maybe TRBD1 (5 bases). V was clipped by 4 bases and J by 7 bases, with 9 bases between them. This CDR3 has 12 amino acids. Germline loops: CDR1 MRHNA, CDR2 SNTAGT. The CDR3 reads CASSAPGNTQYF. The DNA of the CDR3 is TGTGCCAGCAGTGCCCCAGGGAATACGCAGTATTTT.

The DNA of the CDR3 is TGTGCCAGCTCACTAGCGGGCACCCTGGGCTACGAGCAGTACTTC. Translated: CASSLAGTLGYEQYF. This chain connects TRBV18 to TRBJ2-7; 7 bases match TRBD2. J lost 3 bases, V lost 4 bases, and 9 bases had no gene match. Germline V gene sequence: CDR1 KGHSH, CDR2 LQKENI. This CDR3 is built from 15 residues.

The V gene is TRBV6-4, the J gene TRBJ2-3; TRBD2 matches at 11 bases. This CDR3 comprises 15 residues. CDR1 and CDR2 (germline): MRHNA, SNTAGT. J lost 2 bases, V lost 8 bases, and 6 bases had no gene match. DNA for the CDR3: TGTGCCAGCGGTGGACTAGCGGGTTTCACAGATACGCAGTATTTT. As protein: CASGGLAGFTDTQYF.

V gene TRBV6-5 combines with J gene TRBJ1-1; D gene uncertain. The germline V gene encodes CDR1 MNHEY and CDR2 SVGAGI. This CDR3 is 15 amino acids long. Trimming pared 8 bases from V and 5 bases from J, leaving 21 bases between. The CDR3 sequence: CASLPGPARETEAFF. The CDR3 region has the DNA TGTGCCAGCCTTCCCGGCCCCGCGAGAGAAACTGAAGCTTTCTTT.

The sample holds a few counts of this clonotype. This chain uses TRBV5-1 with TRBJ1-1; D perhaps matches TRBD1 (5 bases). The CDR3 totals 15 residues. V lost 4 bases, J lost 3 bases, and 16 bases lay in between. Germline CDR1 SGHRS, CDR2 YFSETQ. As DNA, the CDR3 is TGCGCCAGCAGCCCCGCAATTACGGGGGACACTGAAGCTTTCTTT. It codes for CASSPAITGDTEAFF.

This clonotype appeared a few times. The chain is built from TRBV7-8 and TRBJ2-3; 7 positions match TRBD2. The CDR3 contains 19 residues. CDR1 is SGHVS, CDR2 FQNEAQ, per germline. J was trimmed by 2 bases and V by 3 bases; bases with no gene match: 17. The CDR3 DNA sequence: TGTGCCAGCAGCTTGGCGGTCCCCCTACTACTAGCGATCACAGATACGCAGTATTTT. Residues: CASSLAVPLLLAITDTQYF.

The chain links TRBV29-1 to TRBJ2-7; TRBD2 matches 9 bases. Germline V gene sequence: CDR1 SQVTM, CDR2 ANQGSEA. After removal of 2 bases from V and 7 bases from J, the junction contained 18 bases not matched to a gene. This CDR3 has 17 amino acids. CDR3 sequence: CSVELAGTSSTLNEQYF. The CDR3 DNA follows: TGCAGCGTTGAATTAGCCGGGACTAGCTCTACCCTCAATGAGCAGTACTTC.

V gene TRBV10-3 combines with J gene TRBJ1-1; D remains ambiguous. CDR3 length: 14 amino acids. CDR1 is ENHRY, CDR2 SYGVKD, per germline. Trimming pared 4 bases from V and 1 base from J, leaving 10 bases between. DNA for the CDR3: TGTGCCATCAGTGGGTGGGGAAAGAACACTGAAGCTTTCTTT. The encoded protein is CAISGWGKNTEAFF.

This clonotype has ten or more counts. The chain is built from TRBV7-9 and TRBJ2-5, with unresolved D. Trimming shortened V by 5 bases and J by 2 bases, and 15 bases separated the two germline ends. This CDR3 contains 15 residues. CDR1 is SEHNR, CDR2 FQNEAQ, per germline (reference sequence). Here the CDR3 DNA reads TGTGCCAGCAGCGTACGACTTAGAGAGCAAGAGACCCAGTACTTC. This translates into CASSVRLREQETQYF.